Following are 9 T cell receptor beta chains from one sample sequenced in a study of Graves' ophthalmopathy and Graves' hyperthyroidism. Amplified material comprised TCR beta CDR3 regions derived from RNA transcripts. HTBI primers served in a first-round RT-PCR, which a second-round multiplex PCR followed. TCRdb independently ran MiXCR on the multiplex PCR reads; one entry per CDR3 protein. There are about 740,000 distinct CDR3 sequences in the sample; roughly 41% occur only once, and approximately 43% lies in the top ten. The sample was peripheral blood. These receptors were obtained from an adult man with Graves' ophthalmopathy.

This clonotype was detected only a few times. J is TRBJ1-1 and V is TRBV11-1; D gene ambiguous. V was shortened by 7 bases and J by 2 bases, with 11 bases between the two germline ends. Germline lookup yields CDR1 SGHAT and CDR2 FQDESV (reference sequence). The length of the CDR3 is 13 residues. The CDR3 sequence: CASMEDPNTEAFF. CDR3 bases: TGTGCCAGCATGGAGGACCCAAACACTGAAGCTTTCTTT. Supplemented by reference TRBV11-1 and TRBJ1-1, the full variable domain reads EAEVAQSPRYKITEKSQAVAFWCDPISGHATLYWYRQILGQGPELLVQFQDESVVDDSQLPKDRFSAERLKGVDSTLKIQPAELGDSAMYLCASMEDPNTEAFFGQGTRLTVV.

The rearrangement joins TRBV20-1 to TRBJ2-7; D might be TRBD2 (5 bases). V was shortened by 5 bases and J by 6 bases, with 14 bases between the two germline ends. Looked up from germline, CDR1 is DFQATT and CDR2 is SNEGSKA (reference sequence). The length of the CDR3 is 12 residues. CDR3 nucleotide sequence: TGCAGTGCTGGAGGCCCTAATGTCGAGCAGTACTTC. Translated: CSAGGPNVEQYF.

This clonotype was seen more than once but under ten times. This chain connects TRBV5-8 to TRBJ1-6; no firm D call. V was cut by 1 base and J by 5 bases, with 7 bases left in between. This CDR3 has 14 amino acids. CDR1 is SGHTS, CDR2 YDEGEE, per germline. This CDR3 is CASSLWEDNSPLHF. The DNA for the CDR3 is TGTGCCAGCAGCTTGTGGGAGGATAATTCACCCCTCCACTTT.

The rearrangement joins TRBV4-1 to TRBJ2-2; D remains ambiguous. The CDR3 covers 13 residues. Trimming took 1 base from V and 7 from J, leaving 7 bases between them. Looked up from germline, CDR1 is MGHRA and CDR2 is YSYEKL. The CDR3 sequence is CASSQGFSGELFF. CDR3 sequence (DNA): TGCGCCAGCAGCCAAGGGTTTAGCGGGGAGCTGTTTTTT.

CDR3 protein: CASSKADYEQYF. The CDR3 DNA is TGTGCCAGTAGTAAGGCTGACTACGAGCAGTACTTC. The gene calls are TRBV19 and TRBJ2-7; D ambiguous. Germline lookup yields CDR1 LNHDA and CDR2 SQIVND (reference sequence). Trimming cost V 4 bases and J 3 bases, with 7 bases left between them. The CDR3 contains 12 residues.

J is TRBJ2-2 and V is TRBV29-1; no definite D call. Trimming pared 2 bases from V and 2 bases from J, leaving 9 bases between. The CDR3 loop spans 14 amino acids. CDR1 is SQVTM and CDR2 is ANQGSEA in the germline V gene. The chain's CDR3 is CSVELGLNTGELFF. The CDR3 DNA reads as TGCAGCGTTGAACTAGGGTTAAACACCGGGGAGCTGTTTTTT.

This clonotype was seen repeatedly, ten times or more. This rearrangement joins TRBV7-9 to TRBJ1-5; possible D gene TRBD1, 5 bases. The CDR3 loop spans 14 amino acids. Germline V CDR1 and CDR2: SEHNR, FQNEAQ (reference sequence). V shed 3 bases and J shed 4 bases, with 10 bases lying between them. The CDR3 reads CASSLAGANQPQHF. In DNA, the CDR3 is TGTGCCAGCAGCTTGGCCGGGGCGAATCAGCCCCAGCATTTT. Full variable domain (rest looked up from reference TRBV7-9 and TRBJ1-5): DTGVSQNPRHKITKRGQNVTFRCDPISEHNRLYWYRQTLGQGPEFLTYFQNEAQLEKSRLLSDRFSAERPKGSFSTLEIQRTEQGDSAMYLCASSLAGANQPQHFGDGTRLSIL.

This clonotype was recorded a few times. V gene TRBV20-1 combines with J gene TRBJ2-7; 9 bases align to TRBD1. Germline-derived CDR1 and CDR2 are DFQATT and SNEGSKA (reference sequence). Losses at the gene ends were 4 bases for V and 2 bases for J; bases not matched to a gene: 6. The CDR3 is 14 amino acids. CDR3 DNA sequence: TGCAGTGCTATGGGGACAGGGCTAACCTACGAGCAGTACTTC. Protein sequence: CSAMGTGLTYEQYF.

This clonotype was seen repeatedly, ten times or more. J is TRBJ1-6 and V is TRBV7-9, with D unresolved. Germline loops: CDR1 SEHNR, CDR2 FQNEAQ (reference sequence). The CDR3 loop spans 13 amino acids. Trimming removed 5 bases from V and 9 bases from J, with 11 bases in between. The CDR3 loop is CASSQNTVSPLHF. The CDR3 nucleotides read TGTGCCAGCAGCCAAAATACCGTTTCACCCCTCCACTTT.